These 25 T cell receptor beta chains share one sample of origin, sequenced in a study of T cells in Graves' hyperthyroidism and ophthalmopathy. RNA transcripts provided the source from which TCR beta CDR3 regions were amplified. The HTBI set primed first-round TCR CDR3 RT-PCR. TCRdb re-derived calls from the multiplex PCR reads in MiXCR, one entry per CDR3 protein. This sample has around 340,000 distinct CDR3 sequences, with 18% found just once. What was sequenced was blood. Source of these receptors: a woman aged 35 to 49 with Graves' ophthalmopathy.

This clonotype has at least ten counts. The CDR3 bases are TGTGCCAGCAGGGGAAGAGATGGCTACACCTTC. It translates to CASRGRDGYTF. This chain connects TRBV2 to TRBJ1-2; D is uncertain. CDR1 is SNHLY, CDR2 FYNNEI, per germline. The CDR3 contains 11 residues. V was cut by 6 bases and J by 6 bases, with 8 bases left in between.

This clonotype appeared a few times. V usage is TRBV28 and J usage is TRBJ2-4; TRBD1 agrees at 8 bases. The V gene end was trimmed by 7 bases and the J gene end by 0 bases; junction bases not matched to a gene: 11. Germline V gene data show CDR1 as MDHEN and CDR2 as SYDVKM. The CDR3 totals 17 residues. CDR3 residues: CASNPRDRLLAKNIQYF. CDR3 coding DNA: TGTGCCAGCAACCCCCGGGACAGGCTACTAGCCAAAAACATTCAGTACTTC.

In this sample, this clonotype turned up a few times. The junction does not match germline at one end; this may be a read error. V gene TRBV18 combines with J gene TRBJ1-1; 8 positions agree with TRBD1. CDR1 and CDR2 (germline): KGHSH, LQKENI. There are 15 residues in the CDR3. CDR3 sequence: CAGSRDLQGELEAFF. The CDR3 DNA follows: TGTGCCGGCTCAAGGGACCTACAGGGGGAACTTGAAGCTTTCTTT.

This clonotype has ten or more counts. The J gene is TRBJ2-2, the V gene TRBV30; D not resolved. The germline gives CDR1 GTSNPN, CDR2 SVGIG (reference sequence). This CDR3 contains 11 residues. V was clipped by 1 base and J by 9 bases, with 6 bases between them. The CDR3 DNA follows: TGTGCCTGGAGTGGCCTTCGGGAGCTGTTTTTT. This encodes CAWSGLRELFF.

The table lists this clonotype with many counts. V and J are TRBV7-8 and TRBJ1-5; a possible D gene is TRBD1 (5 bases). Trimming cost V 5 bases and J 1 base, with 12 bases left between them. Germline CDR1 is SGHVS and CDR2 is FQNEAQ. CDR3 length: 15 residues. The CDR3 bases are TGTGCCAGCAGCCGCGCGGGGACGAGCAATCAGCCCCAGCATTTT. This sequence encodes CASSRAGTSNQPQHF.

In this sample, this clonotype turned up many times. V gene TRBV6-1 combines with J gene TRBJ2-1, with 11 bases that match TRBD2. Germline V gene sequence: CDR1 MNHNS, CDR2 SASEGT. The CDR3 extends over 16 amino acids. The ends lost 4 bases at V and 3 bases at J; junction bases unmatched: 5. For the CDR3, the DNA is TGTGCCAGCAGTGCCCTTACTAGCGGGAGCTACAATGAGCAGTTCTTC. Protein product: CASSALTSGSYNEQFF.

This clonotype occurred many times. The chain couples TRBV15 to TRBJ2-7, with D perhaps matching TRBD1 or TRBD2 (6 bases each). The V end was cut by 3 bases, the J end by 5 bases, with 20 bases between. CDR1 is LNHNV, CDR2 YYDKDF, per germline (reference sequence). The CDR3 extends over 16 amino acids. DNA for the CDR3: TGTGCCACCAGCAGGGCTCGGGGGACATTGCTGGACGAGCAGTACTTC. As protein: CATSRARGTLLDEQYF.

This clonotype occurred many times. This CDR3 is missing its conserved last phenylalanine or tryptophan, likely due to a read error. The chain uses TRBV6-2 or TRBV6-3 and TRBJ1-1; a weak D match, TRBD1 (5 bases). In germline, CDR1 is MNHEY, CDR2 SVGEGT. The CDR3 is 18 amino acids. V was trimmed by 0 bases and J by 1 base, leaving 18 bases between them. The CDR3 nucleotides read TGTGCCAGCAGTTACTCCCATAGATCGCGAGGGGCGAACACTGAAGCTTTCTCT. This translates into CASSYSHRSRGANTEAFS.

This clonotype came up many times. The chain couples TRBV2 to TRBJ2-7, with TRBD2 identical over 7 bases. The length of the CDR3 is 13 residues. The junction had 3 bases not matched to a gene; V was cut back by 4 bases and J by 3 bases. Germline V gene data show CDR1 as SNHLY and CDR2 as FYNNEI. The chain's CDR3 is CASSVGGDYEQYF. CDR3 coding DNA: TGTGCCAGCAGTGTGGGGGGGGACTACGAGCAGTACTTC.

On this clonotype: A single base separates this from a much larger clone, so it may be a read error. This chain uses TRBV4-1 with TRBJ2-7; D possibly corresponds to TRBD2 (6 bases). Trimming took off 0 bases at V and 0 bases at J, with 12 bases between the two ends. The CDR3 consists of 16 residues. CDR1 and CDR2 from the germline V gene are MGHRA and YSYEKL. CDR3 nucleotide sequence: TGCGCCAGCAGCCAAGATGGACTATTCGACTCCTACGAGCAGTACTTC. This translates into CASSQDGLFDSYEQYF.

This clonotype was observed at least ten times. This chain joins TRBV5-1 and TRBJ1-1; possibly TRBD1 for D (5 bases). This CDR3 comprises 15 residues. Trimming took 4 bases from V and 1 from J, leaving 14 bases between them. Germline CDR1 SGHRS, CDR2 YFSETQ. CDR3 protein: CASSPAGTSNTEAFF. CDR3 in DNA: TGCGCCAGCAGCCCGGCGGGGACCTCGAACACTGAAGCTTTCTTT.

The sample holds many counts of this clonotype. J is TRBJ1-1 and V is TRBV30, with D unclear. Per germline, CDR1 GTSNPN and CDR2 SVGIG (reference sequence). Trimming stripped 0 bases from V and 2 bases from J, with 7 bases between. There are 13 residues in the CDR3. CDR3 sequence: CAWSVRLNTEAFF. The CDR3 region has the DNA TGTGCCTGGAGTGTACGGCTCAACACTGAAGCTTTCTTT.

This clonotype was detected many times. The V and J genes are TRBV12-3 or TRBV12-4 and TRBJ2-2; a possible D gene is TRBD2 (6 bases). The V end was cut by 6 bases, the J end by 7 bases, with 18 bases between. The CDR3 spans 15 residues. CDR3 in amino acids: CASSLPGTRGGELFF. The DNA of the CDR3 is TGTGCCAGCAGCCTCCCCGGGACTCGTGGCGGGGAGCTGTTTTTT.

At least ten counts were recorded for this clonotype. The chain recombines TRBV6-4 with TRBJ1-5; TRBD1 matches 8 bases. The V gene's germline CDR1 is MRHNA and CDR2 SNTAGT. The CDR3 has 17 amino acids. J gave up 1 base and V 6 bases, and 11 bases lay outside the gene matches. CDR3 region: CASSARTGTRSNQPQHF. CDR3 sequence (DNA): TGTGCCAGCAGCGCCCGGACAGGGACCAGGAGCAATCAGCCCCAGCATTTT.

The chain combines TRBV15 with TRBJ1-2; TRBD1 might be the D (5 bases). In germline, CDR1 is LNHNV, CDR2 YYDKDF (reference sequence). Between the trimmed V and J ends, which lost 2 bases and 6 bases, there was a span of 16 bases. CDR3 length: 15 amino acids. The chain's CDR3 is CATSRTLGVRNGYTF. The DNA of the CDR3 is TGTGCCACCAGCAGAACCTTGGGGGTAAGAAATGGCTACACCTTC.

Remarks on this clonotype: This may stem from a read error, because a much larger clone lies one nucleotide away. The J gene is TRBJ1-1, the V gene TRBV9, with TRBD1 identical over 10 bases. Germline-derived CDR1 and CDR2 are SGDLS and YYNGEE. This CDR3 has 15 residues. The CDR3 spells CVSSARTGGSTEAFF. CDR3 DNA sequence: TGTGTCAGCAGCGCCCGGACAGGGGGGTCCACTGAAGCTTTCTTT.

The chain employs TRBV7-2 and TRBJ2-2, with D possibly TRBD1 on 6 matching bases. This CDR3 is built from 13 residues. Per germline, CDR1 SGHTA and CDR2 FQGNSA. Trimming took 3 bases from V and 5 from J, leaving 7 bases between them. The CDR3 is CASSFTGTGELFF. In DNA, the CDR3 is TGTGCCAGCAGCTTTACAGGGACCGGGGAGCTGTTTTTT.

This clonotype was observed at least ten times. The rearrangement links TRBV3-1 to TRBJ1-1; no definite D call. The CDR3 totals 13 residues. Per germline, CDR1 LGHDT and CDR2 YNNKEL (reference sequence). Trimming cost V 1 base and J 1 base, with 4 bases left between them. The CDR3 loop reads CASSQVKNTEAFF. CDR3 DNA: TGTGCCAGCAGCCAAGTCAAGAACACTGAAGCTTTCTTT.

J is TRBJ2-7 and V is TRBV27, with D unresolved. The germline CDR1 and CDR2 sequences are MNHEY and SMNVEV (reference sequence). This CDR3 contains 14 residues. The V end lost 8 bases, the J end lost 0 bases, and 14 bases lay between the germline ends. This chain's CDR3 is CASGSVRGSYEQYF. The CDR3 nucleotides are TGTGCCAGCGGGTCGGTTAGAGGCTCCTACGAGCAGTACTTC.

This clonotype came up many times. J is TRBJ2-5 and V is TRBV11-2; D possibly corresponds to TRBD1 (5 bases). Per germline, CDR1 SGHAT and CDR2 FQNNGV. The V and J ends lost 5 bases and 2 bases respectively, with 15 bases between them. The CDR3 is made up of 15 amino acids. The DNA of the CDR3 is TGTGCCAGCAGCAGCCTCAGGGAATCTCAAGAGACCCAGTACTTC. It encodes CASSSLRESQETQYF. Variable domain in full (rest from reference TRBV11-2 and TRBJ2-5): EAGVAQSPRYKIIEKRQSVAFWCNPISGHATLYWYQQILGQGPKLLIQFQNNGVVDDSQLPKDRFSAERLKGVDSTLKIQPAKLEDSAVYLCASSSLRESQETQYFGPGTRLLVL.

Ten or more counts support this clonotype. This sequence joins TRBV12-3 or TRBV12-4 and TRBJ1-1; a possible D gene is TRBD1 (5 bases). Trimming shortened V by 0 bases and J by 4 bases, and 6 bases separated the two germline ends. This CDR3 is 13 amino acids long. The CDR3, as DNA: TGTGCCAGCAGTTTAGCGCAGGGCACTGAAGCTTTCTTT. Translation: CASSLAQGTEAFF.

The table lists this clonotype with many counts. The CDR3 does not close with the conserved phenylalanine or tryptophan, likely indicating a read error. CDR3 in DNA: TGCGCCAGCAGCCAAGAAGGCGGGGCCACGAACACCGGGGAGCTGTTTCTT. It encodes CASSQEGGATNTGELFL. The V call is TRBV4-1, the J call TRBJ2-2, with D possibly TRBD2 on 6 matching bases. Looked up from germline, CDR1 is MGHRA and CDR2 is YSYEKL. The CDR3 runs 17 residues. Trimming removed 0 bases at V and 0 bases at J, with 11 bases between.

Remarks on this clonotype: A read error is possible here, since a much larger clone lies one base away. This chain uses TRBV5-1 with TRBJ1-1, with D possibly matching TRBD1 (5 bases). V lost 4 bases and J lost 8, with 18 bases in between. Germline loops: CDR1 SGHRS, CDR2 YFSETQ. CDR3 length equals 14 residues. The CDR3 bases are TGCGCCAGCAGCCCAACCTCGATGACAGCCGAAGCTTTCTTT. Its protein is CASSPTSMTAEAFF.

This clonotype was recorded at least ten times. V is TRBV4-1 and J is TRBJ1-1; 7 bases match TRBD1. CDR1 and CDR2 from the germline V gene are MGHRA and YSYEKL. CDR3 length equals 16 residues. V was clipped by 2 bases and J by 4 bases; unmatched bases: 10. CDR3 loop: CASSQHQGYRGTEAFF. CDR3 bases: TGCGCCAGCAGCCAACACCAAGGTTACAGGGGCACTGAAGCTTTCTTT.

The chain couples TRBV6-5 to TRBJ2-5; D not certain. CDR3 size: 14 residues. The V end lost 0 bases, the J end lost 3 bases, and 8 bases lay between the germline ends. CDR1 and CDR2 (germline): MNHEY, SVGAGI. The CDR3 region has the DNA TGTGCCAGCAGTTACTCGAACCGGGAAGAGACCCAGTACTTC. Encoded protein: CASSYSNREETQYF.